Below, 29 T cell receptor beta chains from the same sample are listed, as sequenced in a study of response to subunit inactivated influenza vaccine (dated by TCRdb to 2016 to 2019). Library generation was performed with RT-PCR. The instrument given in TCRdb is Illumina HiSeq 2500. The public reads were quality trimmed at Q25 with fastp and then assembled into clones with MiXCR by TCRdb, keeping productive beta chains. All rows with the same CDR3 protein become a single entry with the most common DNA and genes. The sample includes roughly 670,000 distinct CDR3 sequences, with 11% to 15% observed a single time. The ten largest clones add up to roughly 7.2% of the sample. The material sequenced was PBMCs from blood, taken approximately 15 days before vaccination. These receptors were obtained from a man aged 50 or older who received an inactivated influenza vaccine. Donor details come from another sample of the same person, matched by shared clones.

The chain employs TRBV6-2 or TRBV6-3 and TRBJ2-7; D gene uncertain. The V end was cut by 5 bases, the J end by 5 bases, with 7 bases between. Germline V CDR1 and CDR2: MNHEY, SVGEGT. The CDR3 runs 11 residues. This CDR3 is CASSNPHEQYF. The DNA of the CDR3 is TGTGCCAGCAGTAACCCCCACGAGCAGTACTTC.

This chain connects TRBV7-6 to TRBJ2-5; no clear D gene. The germline CDR1 and CDR2 sequences are SGHVS and FNYEAQ. This CDR3 has 16 amino acids. V lost 1 base and J lost 2, with 14 bases in between. CDR3 coding DNA: TGTGCCAGCAGCTTAGGGATTATTGGGCCGCAAGAGACCCAGTACTTC. Residues: CASSLGIIGPQETQYF.

This clonotype was seen many times. The chain employs TRBV5-6 and TRBJ2-3; unclear D gene. Trimming took off 4 bases at V and 5 bases at J, with 8 bases between the two ends. There are 12 residues in the CDR3. CDR1 SGHDT and CDR2 YYEEEE come from the germline V gene. The CDR3 reads CASSVRRDTQYF. The CDR3 DNA sequence: TGTGCCAGCAGCGTCCGGCGAGATACGCAGTATTTT.

V gene TRBV28 combines with J gene TRBJ2-1; TRBD2 matches 7 bases. Germline assignment: CDR1 MDHEN and CDR2 SYDVKM. The V and J ends lost 5 bases and 3 bases, in that order; junction bases with no gene match: 19. This CDR3 comprises 19 residues. CDR3 sequence: CASSPSVGIAGVFYNEQFF. The CDR3 bases are TGTGCCAGCAGTCCGTCCGTGGGTATTGCGGGAGTTTTCTACAATGAGCAGTTCTTC.

The J gene is TRBJ1-1, the V gene TRBV28; 12 positions match TRBD1. After removal of 8 bases from V and 1 base from J, the junction contained 11 bases not matched to a gene. Germline CDR1 reads MDHEN; CDR2 reads SYDVKM. This CDR3 is 17 amino acids long. Here the CDR3 reads CASCPGQGARGNTEAFF. CDR3 bases: TGTGCCAGCTGCCCGGGACAGGGGGCGCGAGGGAACACTGAAGCTTTCTTT.

The table lists this clonotype with many counts. This rearrangement joins TRBV12-3 or TRBV12-4 to TRBJ2-1; 8 nucleotides align to TRBD2. The CDR3 covers 13 residues. The J segment lost 5 bases and the V segment lost 6 bases, leaving 3 bases of the junction unmatched. The CDR3 reads CASRVAGNNEQFF. CDR3 nucleotides: TGTGCCAGCAGGGTAGCGGGAAACAATGAGCAGTTCTTC.

The CDR3 nucleotides are TGTGCCAGCAGTTACTCAGCAGGGCGAAATTCACCCCTCCACTTT. Translating it yields CASSYSAGRNSPLHF. The rearrangement joins TRBV6-5 to TRBJ1-6, with D perhaps matching TRBD1 (5 bases). The ends were cut back, 0 bases at V and 7 bases at J, with 10 bases in the middle. The CDR3 consists of 15 residues. CDR1 MNHEY and CDR2 SVGAGI come from the germline V gene.

This clonotype was picked up a small number of times. The chain employs TRBV5-5 and TRBJ1-6; D is uncertain. This CDR3 spans 15 amino acids. The V end lost 1 base, the J end lost 7 bases, and 12 bases lay between the germline ends. Germline V gene lookup returns CDR1 SGHKS and CDR2 YYEKEE (reference sequence). CDR3 bases: TGTGCCAGCAGCTTGTTGGAGACTACGAATTCACCCCTCCACTTT. Amino acids: CASSLLETTNSPLHF.

The V call is TRBV7-8, the J call TRBJ2-5; D is unresolved. Trimming took off 8 bases at V and 2 bases at J, with 6 bases between the two ends. The CDR3 runs to 11 residues. Germline V CDR1 and CDR2: SGHVS, FQNEAQ. The CDR3 region is CASAPQETQYF. The CDR3 nucleotides are TGTGCCAGCGCCCCTCAAGAGACCCAGTACTTC.

This clonotype has more than one count but fewer than ten. J is TRBJ2-3 and V is TRBV4-2; weak D call: TRBD2 (5 bases). The V gene's germline CDR1 is LGHNA and CDR2 YNFKEQ. V gave up 4 bases and J gave up 2 bases, with 19 bases separating them. This CDR3 contains 17 residues. The chain's CDR3 is CASSRHREPDPTDTQYF. In DNA, the CDR3 is TGTGCCAGCAGCCGACACCGGGAACCCGATCCCACAGATACGCAGTATTTT.

This clonotype was detected only a few times. The chain employs TRBV29-1 and TRBJ2-5; TRBD2 agrees at 9 bases. The CDR3 length is 13 residues. Germline V gene lookup returns CDR1 SQVTM and CDR2 ANQGSEA. V shed 4 bases, J shed 5 bases, and the junction held 5 bases outside the gene matches. The CDR3 protein is CSVVLAGTETQYF. The CDR3 coding sequence is TGCAGCGTTGTTCTAGCGGGAACGGAGACCCAGTACTTC.

The chain has TRBV29-1 and TRBJ2-7; the D call may be TRBD1 or TRBD2 (5 bases each). The CDR3 loop spans 14 amino acids. Germline V gene sequence: CDR1 SQVTM, CDR2 ANQGSEA. V was clipped by 6 bases and J by 5 bases, with 20 bases between them. The CDR3 is CSVAGTPLRDEQYF. CDR3 nucleotide sequence: TGCAGCGTCGCCGGGACCCCCTTGAGAGACGAGCAGTACTTC.

The genes are TRBV5-1 and TRBJ2-7, with a tentative D call TRBD2 (6 bases). Germline assignment: CDR1 SGHRS and CDR2 YFSETQ. V dropped 0 bases and J dropped 2 bases, with 15 bases sitting between them. The CDR3 totals 16 residues. The DNA for the CDR3 is TGCGCCAGCAGCTTGGATTTAGGCGGGGCCGCCTACGAGCAGTACTTC. It codes for CASSLDLGGAAYEQYF.

This clonotype was picked up a small number of times. The CDR3 protein is CASSQDLRAGRQSEAFF. DNA of the CDR3: TGTGCCAGCAGCCAAGATCTGAGAGCAGGGAGACAATCAGAAGCTTTCTTT. V gene TRBV3-1 combines with J gene TRBJ1-1; D is possibly TRBD1 (5 bases). The germline gives CDR1 LGHDT, CDR2 YNNKEL (reference sequence). V lost 0 bases to trimming and J lost 8 bases, with 22 bases between them. This CDR3 is 17 amino acids long.

The rearrangement uses TRBV29-1 and TRBJ2-5; no definite D call. Trimming pared 3 bases from V and 0 bases from J, leaving 8 bases between. This CDR3 comprises 13 residues. From germline, CDR1 is SQVTM and CDR2 ANQGSEA. The CDR3 loop is CSVERRYQETQYF. The DNA of the CDR3 is TGCAGCGTTGAGAGAAGGTACCAAGAGACCCAGTACTTC.

This clonotype was found a few times. The rearrangement uses TRBV29-1 and TRBJ2-7; D possibly corresponds to TRBD1 (6 bases). From germline, CDR1 is SQVTM and CDR2 ANQGSEA. The CDR3 runs to 15 residues. Trimming removed 0 bases at V and 2 bases at J, with 14 bases between. This chain's CDR3 is CSVEDQGKSTYEQYF. In DNA form, the CDR3 reads TGCAGCGTTGAAGATCAGGGGAAGAGCACCTACGAGCAGTACTTC.

The genes are TRBV20-1 and TRBJ2-1, with TRBD2 identical over 7 bases. The CDR3 covers 16 residues. Germline CDR1 reads DFQATT; CDR2 reads SNEGSKA (reference sequence). V lost 0 bases and J lost 0; bases outside the gene matches: 5. The CDR3 region is CSARDPGGSSYNEQFF. Written as DNA, the CDR3 is TGCAGTGCTAGAGATCCCGGGGGGAGCTCCTACAATGAGCAGTTCTTC.

A few counts support this clonotype. The chain has TRBV19 and TRBJ2-2; TRBD1 aligns across 9 bases. The CDR3 has 14 residues. The V segment lost 6 bases and the J segment 7 bases; nucleotides outside the gene matches: 6. Germline CDR1 and CDR2: LNHDA and SQIVND (reference sequence). CDR3 DNA sequence: TGTGCCAGTAGGACACAGGGGGCGAGCGGGGAGCTGTTTTTT. Translating gives CASRTQGASGELFF.

This clonotype was found once. V is TRBV28 and J is TRBJ2-5; perhaps D is TRBD1 or TRBD2 (5 bases each). Germline V gene sequence: CDR1 MDHEN, CDR2 SYDVKM. The CDR3 loop spans 14 amino acids. CDR3 sequence reads: CDSRLLGAGETQYF. CDR3 bases: TGTGACAGTAGACTCCTTGGGGCGGGAGAGACCCAGTACTTC.

The sample holds many counts of this clonotype. For the CDR3, the DNA is TGCGCCAGCAGCCAGGCAAATGCCGGGGAGCTGTTTTTT. Residues: CASSQANAGELFF. The chain links TRBV4-3 to TRBJ2-2, with D unresolved. There are 13 residues in the CDR3. CDR1 LGHNA and CDR2 YSLEER come from the germline V gene. V was trimmed by 3 bases and J by 6 bases, leaving 8 bases between them.

The chain carries TRBV12-3 or TRBV12-4 and TRBJ1-5, with D possibly matching TRBD1 (5 bases). V lost 1 base and J 7 bases, leaving 14 bases between the germline ends. CDR3 length: 15 residues. CDR3 sequence: CASSLVYGGRQPQHF. The DNA for the CDR3 is TGTGCCAGCAGTTTAGTGTACGGGGGTCGGCAGCCCCAGCATTTT.

The CDR3, as DNA: TGTGCCAGCAGCCTGGACTTAGGGGCCTACAATGAGCAGTTCTTC. Translating gives CASSLDLGAYNEQFF. This chain joins TRBV11-2 and TRBJ2-1; D tentatively reads TRBD1 or TRBD2 (5 bases each). V was clipped by 5 bases and J by 2 bases, with 13 bases between them. Germline V gene data show CDR1 as SGHAT and CDR2 as FQNNGV. The CDR3 covers 15 residues.

This clonotype appeared once. The genes are TRBV20-1 and TRBJ1-5; unclear D gene. The CDR3 extends over 14 amino acids. V shed 1 base and J shed 0 bases, with 7 bases lying between them. The germline gives CDR1 DFQATT, CDR2 SNEGSKA (reference sequence). In DNA, the CDR3 is TGCAGTGCTAGAGTCGACCTTAGCAATCAGCCCCAGCATTTT. This translates into CSARVDLSNQPQHF.

The genes are TRBV27 and TRBJ2-7; 7 bases map to TRBD2. V lost 6 bases and J lost 1; bases outside the gene matches: 6. The CDR3 totals 14 residues. Germline CDR1 reads MNHEY; CDR2 reads SMNVEV (reference sequence). The chain's CDR3 is CASRAGRQSYEQYF. The CDR3 bases are TGTGCCAGCAGGGCCGGGAGGCAGTCCTACGAGCAGTACTTC.

This clonotype was seen only a few times. This sequence joins TRBV20-1 and TRBJ2-7; TRBD2 agrees at 9 bases. The CDR3 is 15 amino acids. Trimming took 6 bases from V and 6 from J; bases not matched to a gene: 15. In germline, CDR1 is DFQATT, CDR2 SNEGSKA (reference sequence). The CDR3 region is CSAPPPGTSKGEQYF. For the CDR3, the DNA is TGCAGTGCCCCCCCCCCGGGGACTAGCAAGGGCGAGCAGTACTTC.

This clonotype was found a few times. The chain links TRBV28 to TRBJ2-7; the D is unclear. This CDR3 has 15 amino acids. The V gene lost 2 bases and the J gene lost 2 bases, with 13 bases spanning the gap. The germline CDR1 and CDR2 sequences are MDHEN and SYDVKM. The CDR3 loop reads CASSLRSIPPYEQYF. The DNA for the CDR3 is TGTGCCAGCAGTTTAAGGTCCATACCACCCTACGAGCAGTACTTC.

CDR3 sequence reads: CASGGRVNEQYF. The CDR3 bases are TGCGCCAGTGGGGGCAGGGTTAACGAGCAGTACTTC. The chain employs TRBV5-1 and TRBJ2-7, with D perhaps matching TRBD1 (6 bases). V shed 8 bases and J shed 5 bases, with 14 bases lying between them. The CDR3 totals 12 residues. Germline V gene data show CDR1 as SGHRS and CDR2 as YFSETQ.

This chain joins TRBV19 and TRBJ2-1, with D possibly matching TRBD1 (6 bases). CDR1 and CDR2 from the germline V gene are LNHDA and SQIVND (reference sequence). The ends were cut back, 6 bases at V and 1 base at J, with 16 bases in the middle. The CDR3 is 16 residues long. This CDR3 is CASRSRDTISYNEQFF. In nucleotides, the CDR3 is TGTGCCAGTAGAAGCCGGGACACGATATCCTACAATGAGCAGTTCTTC.

This clonotype was seen more than once but under ten times. J is TRBJ2-2 and V is TRBV4-2; perhaps TRBD1 as D (5 bases). Trimming took 4 bases from V and 0 from J, leaving 15 bases between them. Per germline, CDR1 LGHNA and CDR2 YNFKEQ. This CDR3 region has 17 residues. CDR3 protein: CASSPSQGFPNTGELFF. In DNA form, the CDR3 reads TGTGCCAGCAGCCCTTCCCAGGGTTTCCCGAACACCGGGGAGCTGTTTTTT.